The next 11 T cell receptor beta chains were all read from a single sample in a study of cytomegalovirus exposure and HLA in healthy donors. The primer mix had 60 Vbeta and 13 Jbeta primers. Sequenced by immunoSEQ multiplex PCR; TCRdb stores in-frame clones only, minus some. Of roughly 180,000 clones listed, around 78% are singletons. The sequencing input was PBMCs. The receptor source for this set is a woman in her fifties or sixties in good health and CMV-seropositive.

The CDR3 is CAISDRVAETQYF. The CDR3 DNA reads TGTGCCATCAGTGACAGGGTCGCGGAGACCCAGTACTTC. V usage is TRBV10-3 and J usage is TRBJ2-5; the D gene is possibly TRBD1 (5 bases). The germline V and J ends were trimmed by 3 bases and 5 bases, with 10 bases remaining between them. In germline, CDR1 is ENHRY, CDR2 SYGVKD. CDR3 length equals 13 residues.

The J gene is TRBJ1-3, the V gene TRBV10-3, with 10 bases lining up with TRBD1. V was pared by 11 bases and J by 0 bases, with 4 bases of the junction left unmatched. The CDR3 is 14 amino acids. Germline V gives CDR1 ENHRY, CDR2 SYGVKD. The DNA of the CDR3 is TGTGCCGCGGGACAGGGGAGCTCTGGAAACACCATATATTTT. Amino acids: CAAGQGSSGNTIYF.

This chain links TRBV7-3 with TRBJ2-2; D gene unclear. Germline V lookup: CDR1 SGHTA, CDR2 FQGTGA. The V gene lost 5 bases and the J gene lost 3 bases, with 13 bases spanning the gap. The CDR3 covers 15 residues. In nucleotides, the CDR3 is TGTGCCAGCAGCCCTTGGGCCACCGACACCGGGGAGCTGTTTTTT. The encoded protein is CASSPWATDTGELFF.

This chain joins TRBV9 and TRBJ2-1, with a possible D match to TRBD2 (6 bases). The germline gives CDR1 SGDLS, CDR2 YYNGEE. With 7 bases removed from V and 9 bases from J, the gap between germline ends came to 11 bases. The CDR3 is 11 residues long. CDR3 loop: CASSRGLEQFF. The CDR3 DNA reads TGTGCCAGCTCGAGGGGACTTGAGCAGTTCTTC. Drawing the rest from reference TRBV9 and TRBJ2-1, the complete variable domain is DSGVTQTPKHLITATGQRVTLRCSPRSGDLSVYWYQQSLDQGLQFLIQYYNGEERAKGNILERFSAQQFPDLHSELNLSSLELGDSALYFCASSRGLEQFFGPGTRLTVL.

V gene TRBV11-2 combines with J gene TRBJ2-2; D perhaps matches TRBD1 (7 bases). This CDR3 region has 15 residues. V shed 5 bases and J shed 5 bases, with 15 bases lying between them. The V gene's germline CDR1 is SGHAT and CDR2 FQNNGV. The CDR3 DNA follows: TGTGCCAGCAGCATCCGACAGGGAGGTACCGGGGAGCTGTTTTTT. This gives the protein CASSIRQGGTGELFF.

The chain recombines TRBV5-4 with TRBJ1-1, with 10 bases lining up with TRBD1. The trim removed 4 bases at V and 3 bases at J, leaving 9 bases unmatched. Germline CDR1 is SGHNT and CDR2 is YYREEE (reference sequence). The length of the CDR3 is 16 residues. The CDR3 loop is CASSVPTGGADTEAFF. CDR3 DNA sequence: TGTGCCAGCAGCGTACCGACAGGGGGCGCGGACACTGAAGCTTTCTTT.

The chain combines TRBV5-5 with TRBJ1-5; D is possibly TRBD1 (5 bases). This CDR3 contains 15 residues. V was shortened by 0 bases and J by 11 bases, with 18 bases between the two germline ends. Germline loops: CDR1 SGHKS, CDR2 YYEKEE (reference sequence). The CDR3 region has the DNA TGTGCCAGCAGCTTGGGGGGCCTCAGTTACCGGGCCCAGCATTTT. This codes for CASSLGGLSYRAQHF.

In the case of this clone: The limits of the CDR3 on the DNA are not certain, so only TCRdb's listed CDR3 is given. This sequence joins TRBV7-2 and TRBJ2-2; TRBD2, the table's D call, lacks a check against the DNA. Germline V gene data show CDR1 as SGHTA and CDR2 as FQGNSA. The CDR3 is 13 residues long, counting both termini. This CDR3 is CASSSSNTGELFF.

The chain carries TRBV9 and TRBJ2-3; 11 bases are a match to TRBD2. CDR1 and CDR2 from the germline V gene are SGDLS and YYNGEE. V trimming: 0 bases; J trimming: 2 bases; junction bases outside the gene matches: 5. This CDR3 has 17 residues. The CDR3 sequence is CASSVGLAGGVTDTQYF. As DNA, the CDR3 is TGTGCCAGCAGCGTAGGGCTAGCGGGGGGAGTCACAGATACGCAGTATTTT.

The chain carries TRBV19 and TRBJ1-3; D is possibly TRBD1 (6 bases). V gave up 1 base and J gave up 13 bases, with 17 bases separating them. Germline lookup yields CDR1 LNHDA and CDR2 SQIVND (reference sequence). This CDR3 is built from 14 residues. CDR3: CASSIGTQGKTIYF. As DNA, the CDR3 is TGTGCCAGTAGTATAGGAACACAGGGCAAAACGATATATTTT.

The chain has TRBV19 and TRBJ2-3; D is perhaps TRBD2 (6 bases). From germline, CDR1 is LNHDA and CDR2 SQIVND (reference sequence). The V end lost 4 bases, the J end lost 0 bases, and 14 bases lay between the germline ends. The CDR3 covers 16 residues. The CDR3 DNA reads as TGTGCCAGTAGTAGTCAGCGGGCGACTAGCACAGATACGCAGTATTTT. Translation: CASSSQRATSTDTQYF.